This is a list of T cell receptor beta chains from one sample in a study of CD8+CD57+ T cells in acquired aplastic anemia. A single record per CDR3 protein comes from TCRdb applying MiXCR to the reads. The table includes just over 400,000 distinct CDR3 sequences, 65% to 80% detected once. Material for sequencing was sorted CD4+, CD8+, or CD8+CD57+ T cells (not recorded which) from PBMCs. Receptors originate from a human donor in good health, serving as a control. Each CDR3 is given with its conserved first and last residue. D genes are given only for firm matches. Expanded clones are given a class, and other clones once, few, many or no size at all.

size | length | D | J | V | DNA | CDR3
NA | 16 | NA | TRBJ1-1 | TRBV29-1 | TGCAGCGTTGAACACGGTTTCAGGGTCAGGTCAGATGAAGCTTTCTTT | CSVEHGFRVRSDEAFF
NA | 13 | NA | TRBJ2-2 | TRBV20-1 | TGCAGTGCTAAAGGAGGAGGGACCGGGGAGCTGTTTTTT | CSAKGGGTGELFF
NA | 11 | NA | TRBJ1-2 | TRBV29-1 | TGCAGCGTTGTCCTGGAGTATGGCTACACCTTC | CSVVLEYGYTF
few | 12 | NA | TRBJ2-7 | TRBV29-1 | TGCAGCGTTGAGCATAGCTCCTACGAGCAGTACTTC | CSVEHSSYEQYF
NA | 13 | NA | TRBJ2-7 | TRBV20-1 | TGCAGTGCTAGAGGACCCAACCGGGACAAGCAGTACTTC | CSARGPNRDKQYF
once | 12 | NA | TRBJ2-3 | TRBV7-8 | TGTGCCAGCAGCTTAGATATAGATACGCAGTATTTT | CASSLDIDTQYF
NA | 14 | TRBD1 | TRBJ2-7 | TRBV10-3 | TGTGCCATCAGTGAAGGACAGGGGGCCTACGAGCAGTACTTC | CAISEGQGAYEQYF
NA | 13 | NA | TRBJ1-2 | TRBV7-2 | TGTGCCAGCCAGAAAGCCGTTAACTGGGGCGACACCTTC | CASQKAVNWGDTF
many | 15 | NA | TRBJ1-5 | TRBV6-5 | TGTGCCAGCAGTGCGACAGGTATGGGCTTTCAGCCCCAGCATTTT | CASSATGMGFQPQHF
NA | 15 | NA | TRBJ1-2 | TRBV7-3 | NA | CASRRQGATQYFGTF
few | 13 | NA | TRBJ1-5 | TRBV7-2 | TGTGCTAGCAGCTTAGACAGAGCCCAGCCCCGGCATTTT | CASSLDRAQPRHF
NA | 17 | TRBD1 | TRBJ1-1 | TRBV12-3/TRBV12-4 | TGTGCCAGCAGTCCGGATCCTGGGACAGGGGGCTCCGCTGAAGCTTTCTTT | CASSPDPGTGGSAEAFF
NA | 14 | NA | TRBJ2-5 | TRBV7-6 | TGTGCCAGCAGCTGTGTGGCCTGGCGAGTACCCCAGTACTTC | CASSCVAWRVPQYF
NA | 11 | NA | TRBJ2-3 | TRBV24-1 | TGTGCCACCAGTGGACCAGATACGCAGTATTTT | CATSGPDTQYF